Each of the 8 T cell receptor beta chains below was sequenced from the same sample in a study of response to subunit inactivated influenza vaccine (dated by TCRdb to 2016 to 2019). Preparation of the library involved RT-PCR. Data came from an Illumina HiSeq 2500. TCRdb reanalyzed the raw reads on its own, using fastp at Q25 for trimming and MiXCR for clone calling, and kept in-frame beta chains. Each CDR3 protein gets just one entry, which takes the most common genes and DNA from the rows behind it. In this sample the table shows over 800,000 distinct CDR3 sequences, roughly 20% of which occur a single time. The top ten clones comprise 10% of the sample. The sample consisted of PBMCs from blood, taken 5 days after vaccination. These receptors came from a middle-aged man who received an inactivated influenza vaccine. Donor details come from another sample of the same person, matched by shared clones.

This chain links TRBV4-1 with TRBJ2-2; no reliable D call. Trimming stripped 1 base from V and 7 bases from J, with 10 bases between. Per the germline V gene, CDR1 is MGHRA and CDR2 is YSYEKL. The CDR3 is 14 amino acids. Here the CDR3 DNA reads TGCGCCAGCAGCCAAGGCACCGCCAACGGGGAGCTGTTTTTT. Translating gives CASSQGTANGELFF.

In this sample, this clonotype turned up a few times. This chain links TRBV10-3 with TRBJ2-4; TRBD1 aligns across 8 bases. V was pared by 6 bases and J by 7 bases, with 11 bases of the junction left unmatched. CDR3 length: 15 residues. Germline values: CDR1 ENHRY, CDR2 SYGVKD. CDR3 DNA sequence: TGTGCCATCAGCAGGACAGGGCCAGACCAGAACATTCAGTACTTC. Its translation is CAISRTGPDQNIQYF.

The chain links TRBV7-9 to TRBJ2-3; D gene uncertain. CDR3 size: 12 residues. Trimming removed 3 bases from V and 5 bases from J, with 6 bases in between. Looked up from germline, CDR1 is SEHNR and CDR2 is FQNEAQ (reference sequence). The CDR3 DNA sequence: TGTGCCAGCAGCTTTGAGGTAGATACGCAGTATTTT. The encoded protein is CASSFEVDTQYF.

The rearrangement links TRBV24-1 to TRBJ2-1, with TRBD2 matching over 7 bases. V trimming: 10 bases; J trimming: 7 bases; junction bases outside the gene matches: 9. This CDR3 has 13 residues. CDR1 KGHDR and CDR2 SFDVKD come from the germline V gene. Written as DNA, the CDR3 is TGTGCCACATCAGCGGGACTGAGAAATGAGCAGTTCTTC. Translated, it gives CATSAGLRNEQFF.

This clonotype occurred a few times. The chain is built from TRBV29-1 and TRBJ2-2; perhaps TRBD1 as D (6 bases). Trimming removed 1 base at V and 3 bases at J, with 9 bases between. CDR1 SQVTM and CDR2 ANQGSEA come from the germline V gene. The CDR3 runs to 14 residues. CDR3 protein: CSVEGTAYTGELFF. DNA of the CDR3: TGCAGCGTTGAAGGGACAGCTTACACCGGGGAGCTGTTTTTT.

The chain joins TRBV12-3 or TRBV12-4 to TRBJ2-7; D is unresolved. Trimming pared 3 bases from V and 7 bases from J, leaving 7 bases between. The CDR3 runs 11 residues. Written as DNA, the CDR3 is TGTGCCAGCAGTTTGGGGATTGAGCAGTACTTC. This gives the protein CASSLGIEQYF.

The chain couples TRBV20-1 to TRBJ1-6; no clear D gene. This CDR3 spans 14 amino acids. Germline V gives CDR1 DFQATT, CDR2 SNEGSKA (reference sequence). V was cut by 6 bases and J by 5 bases, with 14 bases left in between. The CDR3 region has the DNA TGCAGTGCCCACGAGACACATAATAATTCACCCCTCCACTTT. As protein: CSAHETHNNSPLHF.

V and J are TRBV6-2 or TRBV6-3 and TRBJ2-1; no clear D gene. The CDR3 is made up of 12 amino acids. V dropped 4 bases and J dropped 5 bases, with 6 bases sitting between them. Germline CDR1 is MNHEY and CDR2 is SVGEGT. For the CDR3, the DNA is TGTGCCAGCAGTTCGGTGAACAATGAGCAGTTCTTC. It yields the protein CASSSVNNEQFF.